This TCR beta chain was obtained from a study of blood T cell repertoires in COVID-19. Overall study: The United States, Italy and Spain were the sources of the acute and convalescent COVID-19 samples. In each case, the material was cDNA or gDNA derived from T cells, B-cell-depleted T cells, or PBMCs.

Germline V lookup: CDR1 SGHTA, CDR2 FQGNSA. There are 15 residues in the CDR3. V lost 5 bases to trimming and J lost 7 bases; unmatched junction nucleotides: 6. Original processing notes: Nucleated cell counts were estimated from reference gene primer amplification. Sequenced by immunoSEQ multiplex PCR; TCRdb stores in-frame clones only, minus some. That table gives V, J and clone size, and the DNA gave D and trimming. The sample contains some 150,000 clones, roughly four fifths of which appear only once. The source is a man aged 40-50 years who had recovered from COVID-19. The chain is built from TRBV7-2 and TRBJ1-6; 9 positions agree with TRBD1. The sequencing input was peripheral blood. The CDR3 coding sequence is TGTGCCAGCAGCCGCCGGGGACAGGGCAATTCACCCCTCCACTTT. This sequence encodes CASSRRGQGNSPLHF.